The T cell receptor (beta chain) described here comes from a study of cytomegalovirus exposure and HLA in healthy donors. Study-wide context: The study's early data release held roughly 91 million unique TCRs from HLA-typed donors.

Though nominally healthy at sampling, donors likely had unrecorded immune exposures. J was trimmed by 7 bases and V by 0 bases; bases with no gene match: 5. The CDR3 is made up of 14 amino acids. Germline CDR1 is LNHNV and CDR2 is YYDKDF (reference sequence). 13 Jbeta primers and 60 Vbeta primers were used for the PCR. The table came from immunoSEQ multiplex PCR; TCRdb's copy has only in-frame clones and leaves some out. The sample yields some 150,000 clones, 81% seen once. Material for sequencing was PBMCs. This receptor was obtained from a woman between 18 and 29 years old in good health and CMV-seropositive. The V and J genes are TRBV15 and TRBJ2-5; the match to TRBD1 covers 7 bases. The CDR3 DNA reads TGTGCCACCAGCAGAGATCAGGGGGTAGGGACCCAGTACTTC. Encoded protein: CATSRDQGVGTQYF.